This T cell receptor (beta chain) was documented in a study of cytomegalovirus exposure and HLA in healthy donors. As regards this clone: Its antigen remains unidentified.

The study, taken as a whole, reports: In a later analysis, several top co-occurrence clusters appeared linked to parvovirus B19, influenza, CMV and Epstein-Barr virus. Most TCR sequences were rare, but some public TCRs occurred in many donors. Follow-up analysis later connected one missense variant in DCLRE1C with trimming of TCR beta V- and J-genes.

The PCR contained 60 Vbeta and 13 Jbeta primers. Produced via immunoSEQ multiplex PCR; TCRdb's table is partial and in-frame only. Here the sample spans 150,000 to 200,000 clones, 65% to 80% being singletons. The CDR3 is made up of 14 amino acids. Germline CDR1 SNHLY, CDR2 FYNNEI. After removal of 6 bases from V and 6 bases from J, the junction contained 7 bases not matched to a gene. The receptor was derived from a male donor in good health and CMV-seronegative. The material sequenced was PBMCs. The V gene is TRBV2, the J gene TRBJ2-4; TRBD1 aligns across 8 bases. The DNA of the CDR3 is TGTGCCAGCAGCGGCCAGGGGGCAGGAAACATTCAGTACTTC. This encodes CASSGQGAGNIQYF. The complete variable domain, with remaining parts taken from reference TRBV2 and TRBJ2-4, reads EPEVTQTPSHQVTQMGQEVILRCVPISNHLYFYWYRQILGQKVEFLVSFYNNEISEKSEIFDDQFSVERPDGSNFTLKIRSTKLEDSAMYFCASSGQGAGNIQYFGAGTRLSVL.